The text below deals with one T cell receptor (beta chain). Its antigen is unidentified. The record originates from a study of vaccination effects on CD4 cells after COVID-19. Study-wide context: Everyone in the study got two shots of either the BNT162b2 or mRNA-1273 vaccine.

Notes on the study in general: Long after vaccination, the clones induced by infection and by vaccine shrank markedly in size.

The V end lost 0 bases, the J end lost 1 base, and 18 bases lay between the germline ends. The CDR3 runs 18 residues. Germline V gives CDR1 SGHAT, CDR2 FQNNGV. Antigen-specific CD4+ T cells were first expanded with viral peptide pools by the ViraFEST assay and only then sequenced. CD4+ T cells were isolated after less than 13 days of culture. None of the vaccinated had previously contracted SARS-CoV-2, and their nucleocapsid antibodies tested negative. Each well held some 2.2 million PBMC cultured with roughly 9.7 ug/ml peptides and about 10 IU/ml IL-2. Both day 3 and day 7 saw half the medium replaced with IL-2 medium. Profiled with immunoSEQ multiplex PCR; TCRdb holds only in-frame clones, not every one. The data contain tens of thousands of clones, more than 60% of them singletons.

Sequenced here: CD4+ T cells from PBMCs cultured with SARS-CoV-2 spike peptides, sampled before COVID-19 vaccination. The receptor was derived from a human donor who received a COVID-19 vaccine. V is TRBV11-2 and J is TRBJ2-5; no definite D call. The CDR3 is CASSLDLASPNLQETQYF. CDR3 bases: TGTGCCAGCAGCTTAGATCTGGCTTCCCCCAACCTCCAAGAGACCCAGTACTTC.